The 29 T cell receptor beta chains listed next were all sequenced from one sample in a study of blood T cell repertoires in COVID-19 (dated by TCRdb to between 2020 and 2021). Libraries were built with the immunoSEQ multiplex PCR assay. In TCRdb, the immuneACCESS table is reduced to in-frame sequences with V and J assigned. These tables do not hold every clone; where another copy was compared, an unresolved V gene accounts for under half, and the others remain unexplained. For this sample there are roughly 280,000 clones; around nine tenths appear just once. The ten largest clones take up approximately 9% of the sample. The sequencing input was peripheral blood. These receptors came from a man aged 35 to 55 with active or convalescent COVID-19.

This chain uses TRBV5-1 with TRBJ2-1, with D possibly TRBD2 on 5 matching bases. CDR1 and CDR2 (germline): SGHRS, YFSETQ. The CDR3 has 13 residues. Trimming left V 5 bases short and J 7 bases short, with 13 bases between. CDR3 bases: TGCGCCAGCAGAGAGGAGTCGGGAAATGAGCAGTTCTTC. This sequence encodes CASREESGNEQFF.

The rearrangement joins TRBV4-1 to TRBJ2-1, with D possibly being TRBD2 (7 bases). Trimming left V 1 base short and J 1 base short, with 20 bases between. This CDR3 contains 19 residues. From germline, CDR1 is MGHRA and CDR2 YSYEKL. CDR3 sequence reads: CASSQVRGSSGPSYNEQFF. The CDR3 nucleotides read TGCGCCAGCAGCCAAGTTAGGGGGTCTAGCGGACCTTCCTACAATGAGCAGTTCTTC.

The rearrangement uses TRBV7-4 and TRBJ2-5; 15 bases fit TRBD2. CDR1 is SGHVT, CDR2 SQSDAQ, per germline. The CDR3 has 18 residues. V gave up 5 bases and J gave up 1 base; unmatched junction bases: 8. This chain's CDR3 is CASSARTSGGASQETQYF. In DNA, the CDR3 is TGTGCCAGCAGCGCCCGGACTAGCGGGGGGGCCAGCCAAGAGACCCAGTACTTC.

The rearrangement uses TRBV27 and TRBJ2-2, with a tentative D call TRBD1 (5 bases). Germline values: CDR1 MNHEY, CDR2 SMNVEV (reference sequence). The ends were cut back, 3 bases at V and 7 bases at J, with 12 bases in the middle. The CDR3 is 14 amino acids. The CDR3, as DNA: TGTGCCAGCAGTTTGGTAGGGGCCGGCGGGGAGCTGTTTTTT. Translated, it gives CASSLVGAGGELFF.

This clone was seen once. The chain employs TRBV7-3 and TRBJ2-3, with unresolved D. CDR3 length: 13 residues. The V end lost 5 bases, the J end lost 0 bases, and 6 bases lay between the germline ends. Germline V lookup: CDR1 SGHTA, CDR2 FQGTGA. CDR3 sequence reads: CASSLSSTDTQYF. The CDR3 DNA reads as TGTGCCAGCAGCCTCTCTAGCACAGATACGCAGTATTTT.

This chain connects TRBV5-4 to TRBJ1-6, with D unclear. The CDR3 runs to 16 residues. The germline V gene encodes CDR1 SGHNT and CDR2 YYREEE (reference sequence). The ends were cut back, 4 bases at V and 0 bases at J, with 11 bases in the middle. The CDR3: CASSLHGSSYNSPLHF. CDR3 in DNA: TGTGCCAGCAGCCTCCACGGGAGCTCCTATAATTCACCCCTCCACTTT. Supplemented by reference TRBV5-4 and TRBJ1-6, the full variable domain reads ETGVTQSPTHLIKTRGQQVTLRCSSQSGHNTVSWYQQALGQGPQFIFQYYREEENGRGNFPPRFSGLQFPNYSSELNVNALELDDSALYLCASSLHGSSYNSPLHFGNGTRLTVT.

The chain employs TRBV18 and TRBJ1-5, with TRBD1 matching over 8 bases. The CDR3 has 16 amino acids. V gave up 6 bases and J gave up 4 bases; unmatched junction bases: 11. Germline CDR1 KGHSH, CDR2 LQKENI. CDR3 amino acids: CASSVTGVGTNQPQHF. The CDR3 DNA follows: TGTGCCAGCTCCGTGACAGGGGTCGGCACAAATCAGCCCCAGCATTTT.

V and J are TRBV19 and TRBJ1-2, with a weak D call TRBD1 (6 bases). The CDR3 has 15 amino acids. Trimming cost V 2 bases and J 8 bases, with 18 bases left between them. Per germline, CDR1 LNHDA and CDR2 SQIVND (reference sequence). The CDR3 spells CASSISRGREGGYTF. The CDR3 DNA follows: TGTGCCAGTAGTATAAGCAGGGGCCGAGAGGGGGGCTACACCTTC.

This CDR3 reads CASSEAGRGAYF. In DNA, the CDR3 is TGTGCCAGCAGTGAAGCCGGCAGGGGGGCGTACTTC. The J gene is TRBJ2-7, the V gene TRBV2; tentative D call: TRBD1 (7 bases). The V end lost 0 bases, the J end lost 12 bases, and 12 bases lay between the germline ends. This CDR3 comprises 12 residues. Looked up from germline, CDR1 is SNHLY and CDR2 is FYNNEI.

The V call is TRBV18, the J call TRBJ1-2, with D maybe TRBD1 (6 bases). From germline, CDR1 is KGHSH and CDR2 LQKENI. Trimming took off 2 bases at V and 9 bases at J, with 16 bases between the two ends. This CDR3 has 14 residues. CDR3 in DNA: TGTGCCAGCTCACCAAGTCCCAGCCAGGGGAGCTACACCTTC. Translated: CASSPSPSQGSYTF.

The chain joins TRBV13 to TRBJ1-1; maybe TRBD1 (6 bases). Germline-derived CDR1 and CDR2 are PRHDT and FYEKMQ (reference sequence). The CDR3 is made up of 14 amino acids. Trimming left V 1 base short and J 4 bases short, with 10 bases between. CDR3 DNA sequence: TGTGCCAGCAGCTTAGTCCAGGGGCGCACTGAAGCTTTCTTT. It yields the protein CASSLVQGRTEAFF.

V is TRBV10-2 and J is TRBJ1-1, with TRBD1 matching 9 bases. The CDR3 runs 15 residues. CDR1 and CDR2 from the germline V gene are WSHSY and SAAADI. The ends lost 3 bases at V and 7 bases at J; junction bases unmatched: 9. In DNA form, the CDR3 reads TGCGCCAGCAGTGATGGAGGGACAGGGTGGGTTGAAGCTTTCTTT. Translation: CASSDGGTGWVEAFF.

The chain links TRBV5-1 to TRBJ1-4; D gene unclear. The CDR3 totals 15 residues. V was trimmed by 4 bases and J by 0 bases, leaving 10 bases between them. In germline, CDR1 is SGHRS, CDR2 YFSETQ. The CDR3 sequence is CASSPGTPTNEKLFF. The CDR3 coding sequence is TGCGCCAGCAGCCCGGGAACTCCAACTAATGAAAAACTGTTTTTT.

V usage is TRBV5-6 and J usage is TRBJ2-1; 7 bases fit TRBD1. Germline-derived CDR1 and CDR2 are SGHDT and YYEEEE. J lost 5 bases, V lost 3 bases, and 2 bases had no gene match. CDR3 size: 13 residues. CDR3: CASSYGTDNEQFF. As DNA, the CDR3 is TGTGCCAGCAGCTATGGGACAGACAATGAGCAGTTCTTC.

The chain carries TRBV18 and TRBJ1-1; D gene ambiguous. Germline CDR1 is KGHSH and CDR2 is LQKENI. CDR3 length: 14 amino acids. V lost 0 bases and J lost 10, with 15 bases in between. The CDR3, as DNA: TGTGCCAGCTCACCACCGAATACGGGAAACGGAGCTTTCTTT. Translating gives CASSPPNTGNGAFF. Full variable domain (outside the CDR3, taken from reference TRBV18 and TRBJ1-1): NAGVMQNPRHLVRRRGQEARLRCSPMKGHSHVYWYRQLPEEGLKFMVYLQKENIIDESGMPKERFSAEFPKEGPSILRIQQVVRGDSAAYFCASSPPNTGNGAFFGQGTRLTVV.

J is TRBJ2-1 and V is TRBV5-4; 7 positions agree with TRBD2. CDR3 length: 15 residues. Trimming cost V 4 bases and J 3 bases; bases outside gene matches: 7. The germline gives CDR1 SGHNT, CDR2 YYREEE (reference sequence). Here the CDR3 DNA reads TGTGCCAGCAGCCCGGGCGGCGGGAGCTACAATGAGCAGTTCTTC. It specifies CASSPGGGSYNEQFF.

The CDR3 spells CASSPGGRGESGYTF. The CDR3 DNA reads as TGTGCCAGCTCCCCGGGAGGCAGGGGAGAAAGTGGCTACACCTTC. V gene TRBV18 combines with J gene TRBJ1-2; maybe TRBD1 (6 bases). V lost 6 bases to trimming and J lost 7 bases, with 21 bases between them. The V gene's germline CDR1 is KGHSH and CDR2 LQKENI. This CDR3 spans 15 amino acids.

The chain combines TRBV29-1 with TRBJ2-7, with a weak D call TRBD1 (6 bases). Trimming shortened V by 4 bases and J by 2 bases, and 15 bases separated the two germline ends. The CDR3 runs to 14 residues. The V gene's germline CDR1 is SQVTM and CDR2 ANQGSEA. This CDR3 is CSVGAGTPTYEQYF. The CDR3 DNA is TGCAGCGTTGGGGCCGGGACACCTACCTACGAGCAGTACTTC.

This clone was seen a handful of times. CDR3 residues: CASGEREGWDEQFF. CDR3 in DNA: TGCGCCAGCGGCGAGCGGGAGGGCTGGGATGAGCAGTTCTTC. The V call is TRBV10-1, the J call TRBJ2-1; 10 bases agree with TRBD2. J gave up 8 bases and V 8 bases, and 9 bases lay outside the gene matches. The CDR3 has 14 amino acids. In germline, CDR1 is WNHNN, CDR2 SYGVQD (reference sequence).

The gene calls are TRBV10-2 and TRBJ2-1; D is possibly TRBD1 (6 bases). Germline assignment: CDR1 WSHSY and CDR2 SAAADI. V lost 8 bases, J lost 3 bases, and 17 bases lay in between. CDR3 length: 15 amino acids. In DNA form, the CDR3 reads TGCGCCAGCCAACCTGGGGGCGGAAACTACAATGAGCAGTTCTTC. Translation gives CASQPGGGNYNEQFF.

This clone was observed once. This chain connects TRBV6-5 to TRBJ1-3; no reliable D call. The CDR3 contains 16 residues. Germline lookup yields CDR1 MNHEY and CDR2 SVGAGI. Trimming stripped 2 bases from V and 0 bases from J, with 11 bases between. In DNA form, the CDR3 reads TGTGCCAGCAGTTACGGCCCTGGCAGCTCTGGAAACACCATATATTTT. Translated, it gives CASSYGPGSSGNTIYF.

The CDR3 coding sequence is TGTGCCAGCAGCTTCAGCGGGGGGAACTCCTACGAGCAGTACTTC. It yields the protein CASSFSGGNSYEQYF. This chain joins TRBV7-3 and TRBJ2-7, with 9 bases matching TRBD2. The J segment lost 0 bases and the V segment lost 3 bases, leaving 3 bases of the junction unmatched. The length of the CDR3 is 15 residues. From germline, CDR1 is SGHTA and CDR2 FQGTGA.

V usage is TRBV11-2 and J usage is TRBJ1-4; 10 bases are a match to TRBD1. Per the germline V gene, CDR1 is SGHAT and CDR2 is FQNNGV. V lost 4 bases to trimming and J lost 7 bases; unmatched junction nucleotides: 6. The CDR3 has 15 amino acids. As DNA, the CDR3 is TGTGCCAGCAGCTGGGGGACAGGGGTTCTTGAAAAACTGTTTTTT. This codes for CASSWGTGVLEKLFF.

This clone was seen a few times. Distinct nucleotide sequences in the sample also encode this CDR3. V is TRBV30 and J is TRBJ1-6; the match to TRBD1 covers 10 bases. In germline, CDR1 is GTSNPN, CDR2 SVGIG (reference sequence). The CDR3 runs to 13 residues. The V gene end was trimmed by 1 base and the J gene end by 9 bases; junction bases not matched to a gene: 0. CDR3 sequence reads: CAWSGQGASPLHF. CDR3 coding DNA: TGTGCCTGGAGTGGACAGGGGGCTTCACCCCTCCACTTT.

The CDR3 sequence: CASSLGAGLTDTQYF. The CDR3 nucleotides are TGCGCCAGCAGCTTGGGCGCCGGACTAACAGATACGCAGTATTTT. The J gene is TRBJ2-3, the V gene TRBV5-1, with a weak D call TRBD2 (6 bases). The CDR3 consists of 15 residues. Trimming stripped 0 bases from V and 3 bases from J, with 11 bases between. Germline CDR1 is SGHRS and CDR2 is YFSETQ. Supplemented by reference TRBV5-1 and TRBJ2-3, the full variable domain reads KAGVTQTPRYLIKTRGQQVTLSCSPISGHRSVSWYQQTPGQGLQFLFEYFSETQRNKGNFPGRFSGRQFSNSRSEMNVSTLELGDSALYLCASSLGAGLTDTQYFGPGTRLTVL.

This sequence joins TRBV5-6 and TRBJ2-7, with 15 bases that match TRBD2. The CDR3 sequence is 18 residues long. V lost 3 bases and J lost 3; bases outside the gene matches: 10. Per the germline V gene, CDR1 is SGHDT and CDR2 is YYEEEE. The CDR3 loop reads CASSSWGTSGGPLYEQYF. Here the CDR3 DNA reads TGTGCCAGCAGCTCCTGGGGGACTAGCGGGGGGCCCCTCTACGAGCAGTACTTC.

The chain joins TRBV1 to TRBJ2-2; the table gives TRBD2 as D, unverified against the DNA. TRBV1 is labeled a pseudogene. This CDR3 spans 22 amino acids. The CDR3 sequence is CTSSPLSDARRCNGMDTGELFF. The CDR3 bases are TGCACCAGCAGCCCCCTCAGTGATGCCCGGAGATGTAATGGTATGGACACCGGGGAGCTGTTTTTT.

The chain uses TRBV5-1 and TRBJ1-2; 7 bases agree with TRBD1. This CDR3 has 14 amino acids. The germline gives CDR1 SGHRS, CDR2 YFSETQ. The V and J ends lost 0 bases and 6 bases, in that order; junction bases with no gene match: 5. The CDR3 reads CASSLAGTEHGYTF. CDR3 sequence (DNA): TGCGCCAGCAGCTTGGCGGGGACAGAACATGGCTACACCTTC.

This chain connects TRBV19 to TRBJ1-2; 12 bases line up with TRBD1. V dropped 3 bases and J dropped 3; count of bases not matched to a gene: 11. This CDR3 is 18 amino acids long. Germline V gene sequence: CDR1 LNHDA, CDR2 SQIVND (reference sequence). CDR3 DNA: TGTGCCAGTAGTATCACCTCCGGGACAGGGGGCTTGGACTATGGCTACACCTTC. Its protein product is CASSITSGTGGLDYGYTF.